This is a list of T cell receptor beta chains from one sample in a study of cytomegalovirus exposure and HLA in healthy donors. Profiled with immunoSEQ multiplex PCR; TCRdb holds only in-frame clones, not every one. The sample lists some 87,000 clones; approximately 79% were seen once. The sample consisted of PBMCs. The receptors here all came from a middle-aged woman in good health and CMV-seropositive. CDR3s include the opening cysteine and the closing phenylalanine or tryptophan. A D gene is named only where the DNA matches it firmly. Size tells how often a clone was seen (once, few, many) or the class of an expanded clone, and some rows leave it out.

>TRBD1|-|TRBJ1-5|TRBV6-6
CASSTGQGGWEPQHF
TGTGCCAGCAGCACCGGACAGGGTGGGTGGGAGCCCCAGCATTTT
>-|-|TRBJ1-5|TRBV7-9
CASSQEIDQPQHF
TGTGCCAGCAGCCAAGAGATTGATCAGCCCCAGCATTTT
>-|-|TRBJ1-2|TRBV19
CASRSTGAYGYTF
TGTGCCAGTAGATCGACAGGAGCCTATGGCTACACCTTC
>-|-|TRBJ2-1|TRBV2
CASSALALVVDEQFF
TGTGCCAGCAGCGCTCTAGCGTTAGTGGTCGATGAGCAGTTCTTC
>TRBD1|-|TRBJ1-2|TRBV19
CASIQGLSYGYTF
TGTGCCAGCATACAGGGGCTTAGCTATGGCTACACCTTC
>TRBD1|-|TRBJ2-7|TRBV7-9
CASSLGQTSYEQYF
TGTGCCAGCAGCTTGGGACAGACATCCTACGAGCAGTACTTC
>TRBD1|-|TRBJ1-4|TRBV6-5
CASRFWGQGDEKLFF
TGTGCCAGCAGGTTCTGGGGGCAGGGGGACGAAAAACTGTTTTTT
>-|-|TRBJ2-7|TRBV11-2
CASSPVSRGRNEAYEQYF
TGTGCCAGCAGCCCCGTGTCGCGAGGGAGGAATGAAGCCTACGAGCAGTACTTC
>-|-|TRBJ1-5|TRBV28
CASRTSGNHQPQHF
TGTGCCAGCAGGACTTCAGGGAATCATCAGCCCCAGCATTTT
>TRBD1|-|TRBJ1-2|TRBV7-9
CASSRDRADYGYTF
TGTGCCAGCAGCAGGGACAGGGCGGATTATGGCTACACCTTC
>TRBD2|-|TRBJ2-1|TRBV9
CASSFLAGEGEQFF
TGTGCCAGCAGTTTTTTAGCGGGAGAGGGCGAGCAGTTCTTC
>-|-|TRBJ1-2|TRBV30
CASRGGGYTF
TGTGCCTCCAGAGGGGGTGGCTACACCTTC
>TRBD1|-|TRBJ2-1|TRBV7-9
CASSHRGTGSYNEQFF
TGTGCCAGCAGCCACCGGGGGACAGGGAGCTACAATGAGCAGTTCTTC
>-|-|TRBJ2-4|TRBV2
CASSEQGLVNIQYF
TGTGCCAGCAGTGAACAGGGGCTTGTTAACATTCAGTACTTC
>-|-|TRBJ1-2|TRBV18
CASSPGESYGYTF
TGTGCCAGCTCACCCGGGGAGAGCTATGGCTACACCTTC
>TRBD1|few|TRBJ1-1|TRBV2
CASRGQRTTEAFF
TGTGCCAGCAGGGGACAGAGGACCACTGAAGCTTTCTTT
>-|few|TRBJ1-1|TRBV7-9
CASRRGGFNSAFF
TGTGCCAGCAGAAGGGGTGGGTTTAACTCGGCTTTCTTT
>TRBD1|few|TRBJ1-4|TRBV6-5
CASSYTDRAHEKLFF
TGTGCCAGCAGTTACACGGACAGGGCCCATGAAAAACTGTTTTTT